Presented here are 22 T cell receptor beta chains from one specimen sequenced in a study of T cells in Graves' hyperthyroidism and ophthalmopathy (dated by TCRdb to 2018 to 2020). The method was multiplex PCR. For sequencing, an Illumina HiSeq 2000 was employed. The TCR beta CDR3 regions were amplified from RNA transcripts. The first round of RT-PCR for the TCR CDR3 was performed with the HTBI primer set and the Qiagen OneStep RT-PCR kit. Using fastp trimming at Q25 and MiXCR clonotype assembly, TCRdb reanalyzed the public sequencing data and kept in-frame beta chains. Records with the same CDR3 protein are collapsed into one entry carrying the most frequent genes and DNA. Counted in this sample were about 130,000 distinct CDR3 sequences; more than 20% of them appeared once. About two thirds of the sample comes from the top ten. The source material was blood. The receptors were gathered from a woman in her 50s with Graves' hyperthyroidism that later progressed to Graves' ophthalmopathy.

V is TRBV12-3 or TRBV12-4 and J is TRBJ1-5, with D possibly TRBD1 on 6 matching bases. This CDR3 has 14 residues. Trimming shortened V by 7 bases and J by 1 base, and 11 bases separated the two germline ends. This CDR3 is CASTGASSNQPQHF. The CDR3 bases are TGTGCCAGCACGGGGGCTTCGAGCAATCAGCCCCAGCATTTT.

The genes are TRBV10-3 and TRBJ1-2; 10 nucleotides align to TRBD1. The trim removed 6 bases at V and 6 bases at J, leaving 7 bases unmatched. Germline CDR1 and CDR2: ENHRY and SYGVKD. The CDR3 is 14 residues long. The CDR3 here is CAIRGDRGGDGYTF. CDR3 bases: TGTGCCATCAGGGGGGACAGGGGAGGCGATGGCTACACCTTC.

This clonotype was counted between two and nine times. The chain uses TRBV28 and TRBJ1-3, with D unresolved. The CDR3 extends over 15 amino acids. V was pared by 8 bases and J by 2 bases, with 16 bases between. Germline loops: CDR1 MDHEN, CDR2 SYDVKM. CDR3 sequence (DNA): TGTGCCAGCTCCGCCCGGGGAAGTGCTGGAAACACCATATATTTT. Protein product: CASSARGSAGNTIYF.

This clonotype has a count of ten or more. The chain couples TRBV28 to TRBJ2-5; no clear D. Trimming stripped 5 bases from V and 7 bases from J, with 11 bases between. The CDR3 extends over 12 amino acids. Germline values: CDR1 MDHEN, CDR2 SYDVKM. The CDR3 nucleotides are TGTGCCAGCAGTCCAAATTACGGGACCCAGTACTTC. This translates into CASSPNYGTQYF.

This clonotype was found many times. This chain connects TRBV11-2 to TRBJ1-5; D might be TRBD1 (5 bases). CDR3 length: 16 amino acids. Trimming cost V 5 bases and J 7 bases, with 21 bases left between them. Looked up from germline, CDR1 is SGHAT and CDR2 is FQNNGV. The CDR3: CASSQPRSQGGQPQHF. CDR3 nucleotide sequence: TGTGCCAGCAGCCAACCGAGGAGCCAGGGAGGGCAGCCCCAGCATTTT.

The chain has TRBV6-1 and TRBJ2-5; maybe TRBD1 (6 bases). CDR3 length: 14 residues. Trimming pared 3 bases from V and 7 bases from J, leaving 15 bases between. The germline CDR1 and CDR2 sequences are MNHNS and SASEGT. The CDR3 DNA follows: TGTGCCAGCAGTGAGGTGGGGGCGAGAGGGACCCAGTACTTC. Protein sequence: CASSEVGARGTQYF.

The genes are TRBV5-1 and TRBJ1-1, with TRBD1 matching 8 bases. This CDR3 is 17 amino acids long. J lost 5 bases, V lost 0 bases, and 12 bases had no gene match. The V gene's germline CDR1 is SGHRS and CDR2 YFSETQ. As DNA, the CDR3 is TGCGCCAGCAGCTTGGCCGGGCAGGGGGCGTTAAATACTGAAGCTTTCTTT. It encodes CASSLAGQGALNTEAFF.

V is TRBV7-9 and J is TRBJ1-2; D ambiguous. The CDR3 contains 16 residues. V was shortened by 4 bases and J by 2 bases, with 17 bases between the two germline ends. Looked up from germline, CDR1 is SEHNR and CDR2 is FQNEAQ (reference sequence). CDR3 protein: CASSSAGGGGNYGYTF. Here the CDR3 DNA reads TGTGCCAGCAGCTCGGCAGGCGGCGGTGGGAACTATGGCTACACCTTC.

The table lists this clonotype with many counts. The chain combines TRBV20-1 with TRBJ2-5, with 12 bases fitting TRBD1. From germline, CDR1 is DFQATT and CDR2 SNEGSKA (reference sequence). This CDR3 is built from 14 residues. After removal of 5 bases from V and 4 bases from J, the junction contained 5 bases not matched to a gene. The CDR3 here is CSAGGQGAGETQYF. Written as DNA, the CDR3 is TGCAGTGCTGGGGGACAGGGGGCGGGAGAGACCCAGTACTTC.

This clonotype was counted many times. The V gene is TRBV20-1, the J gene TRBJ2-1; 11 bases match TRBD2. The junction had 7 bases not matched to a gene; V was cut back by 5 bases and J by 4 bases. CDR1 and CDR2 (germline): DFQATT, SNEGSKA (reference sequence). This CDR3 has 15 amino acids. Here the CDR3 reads CSARIAGGIYNEQFF. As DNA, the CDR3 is TGCAGTGCTCGAATAGCGGGAGGGATATACAATGAGCAGTTCTTC.

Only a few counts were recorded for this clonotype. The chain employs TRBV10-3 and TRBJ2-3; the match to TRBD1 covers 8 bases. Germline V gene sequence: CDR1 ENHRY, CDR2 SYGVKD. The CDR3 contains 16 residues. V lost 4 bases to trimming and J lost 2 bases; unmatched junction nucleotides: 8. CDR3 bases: TGTGCCATCAGTGGGACCGGGACAGGCTACACAGATACGCAGTATTTT. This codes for CAISGTGTGYTDTQYF.

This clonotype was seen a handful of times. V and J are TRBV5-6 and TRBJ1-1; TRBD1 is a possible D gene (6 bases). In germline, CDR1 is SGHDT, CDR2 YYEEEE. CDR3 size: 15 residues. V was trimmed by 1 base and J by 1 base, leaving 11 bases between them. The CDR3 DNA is TGTGCCAGCAGCTTGCCGGGGGGGGCGAACACTGAAGCTTTCTTT. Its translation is CASSLPGGANTEAFF.

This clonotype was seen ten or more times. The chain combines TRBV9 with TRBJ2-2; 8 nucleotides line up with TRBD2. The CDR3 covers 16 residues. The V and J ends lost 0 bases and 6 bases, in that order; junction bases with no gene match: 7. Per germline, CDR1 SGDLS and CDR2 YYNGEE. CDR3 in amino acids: CASSVDPRRGAGELFF. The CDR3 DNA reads TGTGCCAGCAGCGTAGACCCTCGGCGGGGGGCCGGGGAGCTGTTTTTT.

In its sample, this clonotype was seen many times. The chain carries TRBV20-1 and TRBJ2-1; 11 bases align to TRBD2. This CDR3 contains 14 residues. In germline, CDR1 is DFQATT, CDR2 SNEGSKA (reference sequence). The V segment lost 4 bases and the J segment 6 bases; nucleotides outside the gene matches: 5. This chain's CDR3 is CSAILAGGRNEQFF. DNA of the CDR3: TGCAGTGCTATTCTAGCGGGAGGACGCAATGAGCAGTTCTTC.

This chain's CDR3 is CASSPDDTEAFF. The CDR3 DNA sequence: TGTGCCAGCTCACCAGACGACACTGAAGCTTTCTTT. J is TRBJ1-1 and V is TRBV18; D remains ambiguous. Germline V gene data show CDR1 as KGHSH and CDR2 as LQKENI. There are 12 residues in the CDR3. V lost 2 bases and J 3 bases, leaving 4 bases between the germline ends.

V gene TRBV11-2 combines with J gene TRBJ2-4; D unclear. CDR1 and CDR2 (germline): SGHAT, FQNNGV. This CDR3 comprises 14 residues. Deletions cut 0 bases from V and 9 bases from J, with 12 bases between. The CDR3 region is CASSLDGSLSIQYF. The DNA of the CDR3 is TGTGCCAGCAGCTTAGATGGTAGCCTTAGCATTCAGTACTTC.

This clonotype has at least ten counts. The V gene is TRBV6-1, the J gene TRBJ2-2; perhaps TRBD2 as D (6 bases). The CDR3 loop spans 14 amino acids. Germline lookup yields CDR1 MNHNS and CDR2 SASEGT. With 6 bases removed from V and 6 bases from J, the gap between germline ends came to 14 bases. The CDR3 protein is CASSGLPGAGELFF. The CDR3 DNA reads TGTGCCAGCAGCGGACTACCTGGCGCCGGGGAGCTGTTTTTT.

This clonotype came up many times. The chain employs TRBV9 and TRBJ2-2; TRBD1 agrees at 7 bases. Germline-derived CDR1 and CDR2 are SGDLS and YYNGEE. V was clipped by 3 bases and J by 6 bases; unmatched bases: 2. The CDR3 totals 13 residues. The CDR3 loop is CASSDRGAGELFF. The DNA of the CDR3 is TGTGCCAGCAGCGACAGGGGCGCCGGGGAGCTGTTTTTT. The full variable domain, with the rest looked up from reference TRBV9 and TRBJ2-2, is DSGVTQTPKHLITATGQRVTLRCSPRSGDLSVYWYQQSLDQGLQFLIQYYNGEERAKGNILERFSAQQFPDLHSELNLSSLELGDSALYFCASSDRGAGELFFGEGSRLTVL.

CDR3 protein: CASSLEFRTSGDTQYF. The CDR3 DNA reads TGTGCCAGCAGTTTAGAGTTTCGGACTAGCGGAGATACGCAGTATTTT. The chain employs TRBV27 and TRBJ2-3, with 10 nucleotides matching TRBD2. After removal of 2 bases from V and 5 bases from J, the junction contained 7 bases not matched to a gene. The CDR3 is 16 amino acids. Germline CDR1 and CDR2: MNHEY and SMNVEV (reference sequence).

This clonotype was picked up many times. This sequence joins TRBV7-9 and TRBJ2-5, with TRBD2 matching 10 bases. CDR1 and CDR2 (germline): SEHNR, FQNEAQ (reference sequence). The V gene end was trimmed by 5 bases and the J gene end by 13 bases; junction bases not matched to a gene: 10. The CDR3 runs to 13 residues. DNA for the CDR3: TGTGCCAGCAGCCTCGGACTAGCGGAGACCATGTACTTC. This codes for CASSLGLAETMYF. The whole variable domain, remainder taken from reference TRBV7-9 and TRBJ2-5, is DTGVSQNPRHKITKRGQNVTFRCDPISEHNRLYWYRQTLGQGPEFLTYFQNEAQLEKSRLLSDRFSAERPKGSFSTLEIQRTEQGDSAMYLCASSLGLAETMYFGPGTRLLVL.

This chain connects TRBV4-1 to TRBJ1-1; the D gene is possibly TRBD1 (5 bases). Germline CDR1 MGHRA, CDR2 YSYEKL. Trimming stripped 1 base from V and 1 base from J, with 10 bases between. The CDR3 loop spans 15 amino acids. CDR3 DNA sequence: TGCGCCAGCAGCCAAGGGGGCCCGTCGAACACTGAAGCTTTCTTT. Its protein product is CASSQGGPSNTEAFF.

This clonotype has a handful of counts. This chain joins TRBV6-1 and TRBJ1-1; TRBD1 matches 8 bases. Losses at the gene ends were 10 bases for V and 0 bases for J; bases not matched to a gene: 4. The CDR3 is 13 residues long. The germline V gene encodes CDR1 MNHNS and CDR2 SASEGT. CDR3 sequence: CATHRGMNTEAFF. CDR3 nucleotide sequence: TGTGCCACCCACAGGGGGATGAACACTGAAGCTTTCTTT.